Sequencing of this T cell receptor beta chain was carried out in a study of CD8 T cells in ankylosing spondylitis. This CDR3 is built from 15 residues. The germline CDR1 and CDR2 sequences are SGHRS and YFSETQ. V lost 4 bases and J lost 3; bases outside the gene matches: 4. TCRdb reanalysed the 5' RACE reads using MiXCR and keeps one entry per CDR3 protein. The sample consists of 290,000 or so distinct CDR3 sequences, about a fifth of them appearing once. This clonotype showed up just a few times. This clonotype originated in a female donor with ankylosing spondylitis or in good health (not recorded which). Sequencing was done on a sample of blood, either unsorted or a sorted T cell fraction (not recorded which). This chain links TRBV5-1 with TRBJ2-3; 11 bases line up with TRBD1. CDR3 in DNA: TGCGCCAGCAGCGAGGACAGGGGGCTAACAGATACGCAGTATTTT. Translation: CASSEDRGLTDTQYF. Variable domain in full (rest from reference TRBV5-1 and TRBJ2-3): KAGVTQTPRYLIKTRGQQVTLSCSPISGHRSVSWYQQTPGQGLQFLFEYFSETQRNKGNFPGRFSGRQFSNSRSEMNVSTLELGDSALYLCASSEDRGLTDTQYFGPGTRLTVL.